This T cell receptor (beta chain) was recovered during a study of monozygotic twins with inflammatory bowel disease (dated by TCRdb to 2018 to 2020). With respect to the entire study: The full study comprised around 28 monozygotic twin pairs: nine German pairs (four IBD-concordant, five IBD-discordant) and 19 IBD-discordant Danish pairs. Disease-associated traits were sought mainly through comparisons between IBD patients and their genetically identical healthy co-twins within discordant pairs. Each individual had, on average, about 151 000 unique TCRalpha sequences and 181 000 unique TCRbeta sequences available for analysis. Here is what the overall study found, with its caveats: The analysis was unable to tell different T cell subtypes apart. Because patients received different immunosuppressive treatments, the repertoires may have picked up extra background noise and variability between individuals. No single strong signal or clonotype linked to IBD turned up in the results, so the idea that one exists was not supported. Compared with healthy twins, IBD patients shared fewer clonotypes with other individuals, and the difference was most pronounced in patients with signs of disease activity. IBD patients had lower TCRbeta repertoire diversity, measured by the inverse Simpson index, than their healthy co-twins. No difference in repertoire similarity was observed between concordant and discordant twins, possibly owing to limited statistical power.

Its CDR3 holds 15 amino acids, cysteine through phenylalanine. No DNA was logged. CDR1 and CDR2 (DFQATT, SNEGSKA) derive from the germline V gene (reference sequence). The library was produced with 5' RACE. For each TCR library, around 4,000 ng of total RNA was used. For each sample, cDNA synthesis was carried out in eight separate reactions using SMARTScribe reverse transcriptase. Unique molecular identifiers containing a 6-nucleotide sample barcode were introduced through template switching during cDNA synthesis. TCRalpha and TCRbeta cDNA was amplified in two nested PCRs of approximately 17 and 9 cycles, and bead purification was carried out after each PCR. Before amplification, cDNA was treated with uracil DNA-glycosylase and purified using the QIAquick PCR purification kit. The second PCR added Illumina TruSeq-compatible adapters along with sample-specific barcodes. TapeStation and Qubit were used to check library quality and concentration, and 5 ng of each library was pooled. Pooled libraries were sequenced on an Illumina HiSeq2500 single-index Rapid Run with 2 x 100 bp reads and custom sequencing primers. The paper's data handling went like this. MiGEC version 1.2.6 was used for UMI-based consensus assembly, which corrected PCR and sequencing errors. MiXCR version 2.1.1 handled V(D)J alignment, clonotype assembly and CDR3 extraction. To normalise gene usage, clonotype sharing and MAIT/NKT TCR abundance, the analysis used the top 1000, 10 000 and 20 000 clonotypes per sample. Diversity was computed as the inverse Simpson index with the vegan R package after downsampling to 27 000 UMIs. Statistical testing used paired Mann-Whitney U tests on the discordant twin pairs and applied Benjamini-Hochberg correction for multiple testing. Each CDR3 protein sequence appears as one entry after TCRdb reprocessed the reads, and no DNA is included. The V and J calls follow TCRdb's processing rather than the paper's. The data table for this sample lists more than 300,000 distinct CDR3 sequences. Less than 6.5% of the sample goes to the ten largest clones.

Comment on this clonotype: Its binding antigen is unknown.

From each donor, an approximately 2.3 ml peripheral blood sample was drawn into PAXgene tubes and stored at -80 degrees C. Without T cell sorting, total RNA was isolated from whole blood using the PAXgene blood miRNA kit on an automated QIAcube. Deep TCRalpha and TCRbeta repertoire profiling with unique molecular barcoding was performed on peripheral blood of monozygotic twin pairs concordant or discordant for inflammatory bowel disease. Smoking habits were recorded for all twin pairs, and individuals were classified as current, former or never smokers. The sequence was obtained from a human donor with ulcerative colitis or Crohn's disease, or a healthy co-twin of an affected twin (not recorded which). Material for sequencing was blood. The chain is assembled from TRBV20-1 and TRBJ2-1; TCRdb calls TRBD1, which cannot be checked without DNA. The CDR3 protein is CSARIVRPVGYEQFF.